The 10 T cell receptor beta chains below all came from one sample that was sequenced in a study of shared clonotypes between healthy human individuals. The method was immunoSEQ multiplex PCR; TCRdb's version includes in-frame clones alone and lacks a portion of them. Of about 2.4 million clones listed, over 85% were seen once; the top ten hold 0.36%. Sequencing was done on a sample of naive CD4+ T cells from PBMCs. Subset meaning: CD45RA+ positively selected. Source of these receptors: a man younger than 35 in good health. Some clones in this sample may be carry-over from other donors' samples.

The genes are TRBV7-9 and TRBJ2-7; 8 bases line up with TRBD2. Losses at the gene ends were 2 bases for V and 6 bases for J; bases not matched to a gene: 3. There are 13 residues in the CDR3. Germline CDR1 reads SEHNR; CDR2 reads FQNEAQ (reference sequence). The CDR3 region is CASSLSGRTEQYF. The CDR3 region has the DNA TGTGCCAGCAGCTTAAGCGGGAGAACCGAGCAGTACTTC.

The rearrangement links TRBV29-1 to TRBJ2-7, with TRBD1 matching over 7 bases. CDR1 and CDR2 from the germline V gene are SQVTM and ANQGSEA. CDR3 length equals 12 residues. The J segment lost 7 bases and the V segment lost 7 bases, leaving 10 bases of the junction unmatched. The CDR3 DNA sequence: TGCAGCGAGACTGGGACAGCTATTGAGCAGTACTTC. Translating it yields CSETGTAIEQYF.

The chain has TRBV5-5 and TRBJ2-1, with D possibly TRBD2 on 6 matching bases. Germline V CDR1 and CDR2: SGHKS, YYEKEE (reference sequence). The V and J ends lost 5 bases and 2 bases respectively, with 14 bases between them. This CDR3 has 15 amino acids. CDR3 sequence reads: CASRPIAVAYNEQFF. For the CDR3, the DNA is TGTGCCAGCAGACCTATAGCGGTTGCCTACAATGAGCAGTTCTTC. The full variable domain, its missing parts supplied by reference TRBV5-5 and TRBJ2-1, is DAGVTQSPTHLIKTRGQQVTLRCSPISGHKSVSWYQQVLGQGPQFIFQYYEKEERGRGNFPDRFSARQFPNYSSELNVNALLLGDSALYLCASRPIAVAYNEQFFGPGTRLTVL.

A remark on this clone: At the DNA level, this CDR3 is encoded by other sequences in the same sample as well. J is TRBJ1-5 and V is TRBV19; TRBD1 matches 7 bases. Trimming at V came to 3 bases and at J to 0 bases, leaving 5 bases not matched to a gene. This CDR3 is built from 16 residues. Germline-derived CDR1 and CDR2 are LNHDA and SQIVND (reference sequence). The DNA of the CDR3 is TGTGCCAGTAGTATCAGGGCAGGGGGTAGCAATCAGCCCCAGCATTTT. The encoded protein is CASSIRAGGSNQPQHF.

V usage is TRBV27 and J usage is TRBJ2-2, with 15 nucleotides matching TRBD2. Germline assignment: CDR1 MNHEY and CDR2 SMNVEV (reference sequence). The CDR3 has 16 residues. The trim removed 7 bases at V and 7 bases at J, leaving 7 bases unmatched. The CDR3: CASTGLAGGRDGELFF. For the CDR3, the DNA is TGTGCCAGCACCGGACTAGCGGGAGGGCGAGACGGGGAGCTGTTTTTT.

The chain recombines TRBV28 with TRBJ2-7; D is unresolved. Looked up from germline, CDR1 is MDHEN and CDR2 is SYDVKM. Trimming left V 6 bases short and J 10 bases short, with 13 bases between. CDR3 size: 11 residues. The CDR3 spells CASSPSLTQYF. CDR3 nucleotide sequence: TGTGCCAGCAGCCCTAGTCTGACTCAGTACTTC. Variable domain in full (rest from reference TRBV28 and TRBJ2-7): DVKVTQSSRYLVKRTGEKVFLECVQDMDHENMFWYRQDPGLGLRLIYFSYDVKMKEKGDIPEGYSVSREKKERFSLILESASTNQTSMYLCASSPSLTQYFGPGTRLTVT.

The chain couples TRBV5-4 to TRBJ2-7; D tentatively fits TRBD1 or TRBD2 (5 bases each). Deletions cut 0 bases from V and 4 bases from J, with 14 bases between. CDR3 length: 15 residues. CDR1 and CDR2 from the germline V gene are SGHNT and YYREEE (reference sequence). The CDR3 DNA is TGTGCCAGCAGCTTGGATCAGGGAAGCGGTTACGAGCAGTACTTC. This encodes CASSLDQGSGYEQYF.

The chain recombines TRBV9 with TRBJ1-4, with unresolved D. Trimming left V 4 bases short and J 7 bases short, with 11 bases between. The CDR3 consists of 13 residues. Germline values: CDR1 SGDLS, CDR2 YYNGEE. The CDR3 nucleotides read TGTGCCAGCAGCCGTGCTGTCGGTGAAAAACTGTTTTTT. Its translation is CASSRAVGEKLFF.

The chain uses TRBV7-3 and TRBJ2-7; the D call may be TRBD1 or TRBD2 (5 bases each). V lost 1 base and J lost 6, with 10 bases in between. This CDR3 is built from 13 residues. Germline V lookup: CDR1 SGHTA, CDR2 FQGTGA. This CDR3 is CASSLRFGTEQYF. CDR3 DNA: TGTGCCAGCAGCTTAAGGTTTGGGACCGAGCAGTACTTC. The whole variable domain, filled in from reference TRBV7-3 and TRBJ2-7, reads GAGVSQTPSNKVTEKGKYVELRCDPISGHTALYWYRQSLGQGPEFLIYFQGTGAADDSGLPNDRFFAVRPEGSVSTLKIQRTERGDSAVYLCASSLRFGTEQYFGPGTRLTVT.

The chain has TRBV14 and TRBJ1-5; D call uncertain. This CDR3 comprises 17 residues. The germline V and J ends were trimmed by 0 bases and 9 bases, with 21 bases remaining between them. CDR1 is SGHDN and CDR2 is FVKESK in the germline V gene. The CDR3 region is CASSQDRARDGKGPQHF. Written as DNA, the CDR3 is TGTGCCAGCAGCCAAGATAGGGCCCGTGATGGGAAGGGGCCCCAGCATTTT.